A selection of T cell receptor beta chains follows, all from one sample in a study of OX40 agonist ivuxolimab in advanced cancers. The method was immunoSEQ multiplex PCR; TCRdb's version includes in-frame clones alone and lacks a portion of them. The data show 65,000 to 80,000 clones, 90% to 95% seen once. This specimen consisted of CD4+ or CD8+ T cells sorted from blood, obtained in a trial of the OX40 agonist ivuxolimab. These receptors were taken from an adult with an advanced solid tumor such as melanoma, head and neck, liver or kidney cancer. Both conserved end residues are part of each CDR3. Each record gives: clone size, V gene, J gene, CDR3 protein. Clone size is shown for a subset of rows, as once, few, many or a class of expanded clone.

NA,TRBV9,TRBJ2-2,CASSTRGAGELFF
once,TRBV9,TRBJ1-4,CASSPKEGRLNEKLFF
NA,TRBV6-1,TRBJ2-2,CAIRTGGLRDGELFF
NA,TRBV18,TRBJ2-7,CASSPGRGAFYEQYF
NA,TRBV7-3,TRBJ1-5,CASSLTRTAQPQHF
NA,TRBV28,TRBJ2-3,CASLEGLMYSTDTQYF
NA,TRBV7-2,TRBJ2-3,CASSLSSGSDTQYF
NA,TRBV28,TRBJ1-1,CASSLSNRVANTEAFF
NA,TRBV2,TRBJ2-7,CASISVTRTRMQYF
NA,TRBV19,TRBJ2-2,CASRSGANTGELFF
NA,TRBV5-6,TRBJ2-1,CASSEQWGPIINEQFF
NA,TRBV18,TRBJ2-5,CASSGQFQETQYF
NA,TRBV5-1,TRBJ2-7,CASNRRPGGDEQYF
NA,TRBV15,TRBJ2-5,CATSRDSGLAAQETQYF
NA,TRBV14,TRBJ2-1,CASSRGLAGGNEQFF
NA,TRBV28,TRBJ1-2,CASRPEGAGQGAGFNGYTF
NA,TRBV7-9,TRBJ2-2,CASSPPPRGKRSHTGELFF
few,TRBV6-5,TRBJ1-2,CASSLDSNYGYTF
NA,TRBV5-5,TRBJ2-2,CASTPQGATGELFF
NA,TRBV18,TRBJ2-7,CASSPEGGYEQYF
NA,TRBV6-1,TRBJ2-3,CASSEGVARDTQYF
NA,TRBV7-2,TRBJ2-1,CASSPTYIAGNEQFF
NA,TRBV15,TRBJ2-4,CATSRDFGGTGAKNIQYF
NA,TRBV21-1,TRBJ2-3,CASSKDSTDTQYF
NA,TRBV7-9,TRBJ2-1,CASSPTSGRHNEQFF
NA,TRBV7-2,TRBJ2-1,CASSLSYSLMYNEQFF
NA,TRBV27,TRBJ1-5,CASRGTTGSDQPQHF
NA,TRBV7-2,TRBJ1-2,CASSLYEGHNYGYTF
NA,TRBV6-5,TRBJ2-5,CASSYSATGALETQYF
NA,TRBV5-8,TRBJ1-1,CAPSRGAEAFF
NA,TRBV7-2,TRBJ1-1,CASSLHMNTEAFF
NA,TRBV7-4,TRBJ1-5,CASSLATQDSNQPQHF
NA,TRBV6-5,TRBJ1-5,CASSPIHNQPQHF
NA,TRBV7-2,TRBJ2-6,CASSPLRILPSGANVLTF
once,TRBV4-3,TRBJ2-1,CASSQHSWGAGDNEQFF
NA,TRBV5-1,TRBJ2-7,CASSLREARGEQYF
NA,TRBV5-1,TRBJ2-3,CASSLAQDTDTQYF
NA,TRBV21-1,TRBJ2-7,CASSLTSGRTEQYF
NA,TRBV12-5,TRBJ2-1,CASGAGTSGDNEQFF
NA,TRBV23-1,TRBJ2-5,CASSQSRTSEETQYF
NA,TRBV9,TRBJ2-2,CASSPWEGVSTGELFF
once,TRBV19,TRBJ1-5,CASSIVGRNQPQHF
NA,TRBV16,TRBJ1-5,CASSRITSNQPQHF
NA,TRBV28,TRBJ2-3,CASSVRFLTQYF
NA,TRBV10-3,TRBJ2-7,CAISSGSSYEQYF
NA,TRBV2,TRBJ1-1,CASSASGQSEAFF
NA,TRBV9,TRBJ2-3,CASSVETPPNSRGAQYF
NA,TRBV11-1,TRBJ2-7,CASSLPGQALEGREQYF
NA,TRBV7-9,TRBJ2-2,CASSLLRGSNTGELFF
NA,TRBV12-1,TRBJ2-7,CASSVRTGWEQYF
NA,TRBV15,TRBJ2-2,CATSREPGFGELFF
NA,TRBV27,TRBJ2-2,CASRLRNTGELFF
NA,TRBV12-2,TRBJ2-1,CASRLVPGTGQFF
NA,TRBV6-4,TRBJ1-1,CAFGRVSPLEYTEAFF
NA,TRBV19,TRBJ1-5,CASSLKTGQGQPQHF
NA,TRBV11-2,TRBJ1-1,CASRYSDTSNTEAFF
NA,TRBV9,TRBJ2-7,CASSKGQGGYEQYF